The sequence of this T cell receptor (beta chain) was determined in a study of regulatory T cells in long-lasting Graves disease. Study-wide points: Repertoires from persistent disease leaned toward TRBV28, TRBJ1-2 and TRBJ2-5.

TCR beta libraries were built with iRepertoire HTBI primers and Arm-PCR of CDR3 regions. Each CDR3 protein is one row after TCRdb ran MiXCR on the multiplex PCR reads. The sample records hundreds of thousands of distinct CDR3 sequences, around 12% being singletons. This CDR3 has 16 residues. The ends were cut back, 1 base at V and 0 bases at J, with 7 bases in the middle. In germline, CDR1 is LNHNV, CDR2 YYDKDF (reference sequence). This clonotype was picked up a small number of times. Its antigen is unidentified. The time point: newly diagnosed GD, antithyroid drugs for less than 3 months. Scientists built the TCR library using RNA that was extracted from PBMCs. The patients were enrolled through endocrinology in Xi'an, China. The sample was also linked to a second study, of T cells in Graves' hyperthyroidism and ophthalmopathy. That work adds: The hyperthyroidism was newly diagnosed and had lasted under 2 months; the patients were aged 18 to 65.

The specimen comprised peripheral blood mononuclear cells (PBMCs), sampled at new diagnosis, from a patient treated with antithyroid drugs. The clonotype was recovered from a woman in her twenties or thirties with Graves disease. The chain recombines TRBV15 with TRBJ1-6; no firm D call. CDR3 sequence (DNA): TGTGCCACCAGCAGAGCTCCGAGCTCCTATAATTCACCCCTCCACTTT. Its protein product is CATSRAPSSYNSPLHF.